The present TCR beta chain was sequenced within a study of glioma-infiltrating T cells after dendritic cell vaccination. The V gene end was trimmed by 5 bases and the J gene end by 3 bases; junction bases not matched to a gene: 12. The CDR3 consists of 16 residues. Germline V gene data show CDR1 as MNHEY and CDR2 as SMNVEV (reference sequence). Here immunoSEQ multiplex PCR was the method, and the copy in TCRdb shows in-frame clones only, minus some. The repertoire holds 99,000 or so clones, with almost 90% as singletons. Time point: after dendritic cell vaccination, including at tumor progression/relapse.

Sequenced material: blood, taken after dendritic cell vaccination. This TCR came from a human donor with glioblastoma. The chain combines TRBV27 with TRBJ1-2; 7 bases align to TRBD1. The CDR3 DNA reads TGTGCCAGCAGTCCCTACCCGACAGGGTCGTACTATGGCTACACCTTC. Its protein is CASSPYPTGSYYGYTF.